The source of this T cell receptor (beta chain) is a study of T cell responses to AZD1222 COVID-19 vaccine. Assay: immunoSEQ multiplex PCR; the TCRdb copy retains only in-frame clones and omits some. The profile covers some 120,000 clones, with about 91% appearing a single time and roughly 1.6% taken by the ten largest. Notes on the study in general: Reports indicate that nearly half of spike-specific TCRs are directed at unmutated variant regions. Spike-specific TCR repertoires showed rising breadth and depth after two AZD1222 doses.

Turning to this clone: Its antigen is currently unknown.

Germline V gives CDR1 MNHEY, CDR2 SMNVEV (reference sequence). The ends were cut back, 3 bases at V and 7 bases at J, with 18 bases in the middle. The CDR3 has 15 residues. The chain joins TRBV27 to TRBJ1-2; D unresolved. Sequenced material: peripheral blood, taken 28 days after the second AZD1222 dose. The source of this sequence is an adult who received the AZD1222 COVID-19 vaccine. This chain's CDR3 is CASSFQSPQQFGYTF. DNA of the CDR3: TGTGCCAGCAGTTTTCAATCCCCTCAACAATTTGGCTACACCTTC.